The clone carrying this T cell receptor (beta chain) was seen just once. This specimen comes from a study of shared clonotypes between healthy human individuals. Libraries were prepared by immunoSEQ multiplex PCR; TCRdb keeps only in-frame clonotypes and omits some of them. The table has about 710,000 clones, over 60% seen once. Researchers partitioned CD4+ cells into CD45RA+ naive and CD45RA-negative memory subsets. CDR3 size: 14 residues. The germline gives CDR1 SNHLY, CDR2 FYNNEI. V lost 7 bases and J lost 7; bases outside the gene matches: 11. The sequenced material came from memory CD4+ T cells sorted from blood. Subset in this sample: CD45RA-negative fraction. V usage is TRBV2 and J usage is TRBJ2-3; TRBD1 aligns across 7 bases. This sequence originates from a woman aged 30 to 39 in good health. CDR3 protein: CASTRQGSSNTQYF. The CDR3 DNA reads TGTGCCAGCACCAGACAGGGTTCGAGTAATACGCAGTATTTT.